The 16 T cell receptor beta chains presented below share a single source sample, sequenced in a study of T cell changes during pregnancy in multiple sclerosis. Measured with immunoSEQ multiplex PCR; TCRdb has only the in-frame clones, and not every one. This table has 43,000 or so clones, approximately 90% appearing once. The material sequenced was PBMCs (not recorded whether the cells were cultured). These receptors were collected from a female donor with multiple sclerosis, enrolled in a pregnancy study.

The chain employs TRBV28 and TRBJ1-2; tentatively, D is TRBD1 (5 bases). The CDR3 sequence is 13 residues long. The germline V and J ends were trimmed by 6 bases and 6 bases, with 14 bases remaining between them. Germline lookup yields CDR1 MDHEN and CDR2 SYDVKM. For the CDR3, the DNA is TGTGCCAGCAGCCGGGACCCCGGGCATGGCTACACCTTC. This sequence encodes CASSRDPGHGYTF.

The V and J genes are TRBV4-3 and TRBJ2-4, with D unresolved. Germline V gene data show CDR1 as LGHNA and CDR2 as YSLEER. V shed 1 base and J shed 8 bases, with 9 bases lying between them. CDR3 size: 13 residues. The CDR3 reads CASSQGGTDIQYF. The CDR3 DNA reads TGCGCCAGCAGCCAAGGTGGCACGGACATTCAGTACTTC.

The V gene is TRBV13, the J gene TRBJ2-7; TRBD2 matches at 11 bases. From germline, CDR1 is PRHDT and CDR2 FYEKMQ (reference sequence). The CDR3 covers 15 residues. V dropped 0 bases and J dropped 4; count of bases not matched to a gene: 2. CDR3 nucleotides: TGTGCCAGCAGCTTAGGGACTAGCGGGATATACGAGCAGTACTTC. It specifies CASSLGTSGIYEQYF.

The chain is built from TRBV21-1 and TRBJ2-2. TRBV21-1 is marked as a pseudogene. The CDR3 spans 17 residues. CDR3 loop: CASSPRGGTKSTGELFF. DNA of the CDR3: TGTGCCAGCAGCCCACGAGGAGGGACAAAGAGTACCGGGGAGCTGTTTTTT.

CDR3 amino acids: CASSQDISGNTIYF. CDR3 sequence (DNA): TGCGCCAGCAGCCAAGACATATCTGGAAACACCATATATTTT. The rearrangement uses TRBV4-1 and TRBJ1-3; D not certain. Trimming left V 0 bases short and J 1 base short, with 4 bases between. Per the germline V gene, CDR1 is MGHRA and CDR2 is YSYEKL. CDR3 size: 14 residues.

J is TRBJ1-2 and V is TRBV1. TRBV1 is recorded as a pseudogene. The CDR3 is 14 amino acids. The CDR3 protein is CTSPSTGTEGGYTF. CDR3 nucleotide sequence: TGCACCAGTCCCTCAACAGGCACGGAGGGTGGCTACACCTTC.

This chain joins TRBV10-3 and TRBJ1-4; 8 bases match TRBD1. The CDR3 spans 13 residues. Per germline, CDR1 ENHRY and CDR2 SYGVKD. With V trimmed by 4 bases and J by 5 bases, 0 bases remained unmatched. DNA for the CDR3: TGTGCCATCAGTGGGGACAGGAATGAAAAACTGTTTTTT. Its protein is CAISGDRNEKLFF.

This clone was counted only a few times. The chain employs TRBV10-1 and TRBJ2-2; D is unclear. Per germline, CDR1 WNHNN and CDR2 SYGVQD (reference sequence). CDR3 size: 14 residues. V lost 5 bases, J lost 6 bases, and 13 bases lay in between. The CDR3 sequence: CASSWGTEAGELFF. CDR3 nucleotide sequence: TGCGCCAGCAGTTGGGGTACAGAGGCCGGGGAGCTGTTTTTT.

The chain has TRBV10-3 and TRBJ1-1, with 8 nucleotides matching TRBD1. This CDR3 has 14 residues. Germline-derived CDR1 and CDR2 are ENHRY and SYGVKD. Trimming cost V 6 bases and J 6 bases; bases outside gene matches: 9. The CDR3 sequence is CAIRMTGESAEAFF. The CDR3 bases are TGTGCCATCAGGATGACAGGGGAGAGCGCTGAAGCTTTCTTT.

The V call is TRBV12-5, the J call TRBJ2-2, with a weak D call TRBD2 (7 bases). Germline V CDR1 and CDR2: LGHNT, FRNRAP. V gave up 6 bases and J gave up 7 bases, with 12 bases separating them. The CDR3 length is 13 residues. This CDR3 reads CASGGGAHGELFF. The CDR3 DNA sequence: TGTGCTAGTGGAGGGGGGGCACACGGGGAGCTGTTTTTT.

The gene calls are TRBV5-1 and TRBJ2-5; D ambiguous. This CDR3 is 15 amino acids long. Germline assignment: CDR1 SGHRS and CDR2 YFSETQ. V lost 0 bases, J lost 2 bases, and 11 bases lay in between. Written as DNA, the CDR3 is TGCGCCAGCAGCTTGGTAATAGTAGGTCAAGAGACCCAGTACTTC. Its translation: CASSLVIVGQETQYF.

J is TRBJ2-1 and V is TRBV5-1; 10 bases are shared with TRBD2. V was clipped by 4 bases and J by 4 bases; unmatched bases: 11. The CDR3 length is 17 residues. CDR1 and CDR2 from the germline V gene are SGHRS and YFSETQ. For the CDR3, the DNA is TGCGCCAGCAGCGTGGAGCCTAGCGGGAGCCCATACAATGAGCAGTTCTTC. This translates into CASSVEPSGSPYNEQFF.

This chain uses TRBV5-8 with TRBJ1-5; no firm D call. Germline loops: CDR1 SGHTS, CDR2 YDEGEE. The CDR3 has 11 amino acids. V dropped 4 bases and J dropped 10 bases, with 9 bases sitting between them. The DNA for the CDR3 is TGTGCCAGCAGCGAGGCAGGACCCCAGCATTTT. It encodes CASSEAGPQHF. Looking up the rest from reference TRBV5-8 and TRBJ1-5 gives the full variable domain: EAGVTQSPTHLIKTRGQQATLRCSPISGHTSVYWYQQALGLGLQFLLWYDEGEERNRGNFPPRFSGRQFPNYSSELNVNALELEDSALYLCASSEAGPQHFGDGTRLSIL.

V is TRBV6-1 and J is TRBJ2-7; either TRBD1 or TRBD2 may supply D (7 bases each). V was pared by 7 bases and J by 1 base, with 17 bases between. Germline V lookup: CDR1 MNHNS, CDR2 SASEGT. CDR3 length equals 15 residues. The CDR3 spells CASTKQGRGSYEQYF. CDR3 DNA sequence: TGTGCCAGCACTAAACAGGGGCGGGGGTCCTACGAGCAGTACTTC.

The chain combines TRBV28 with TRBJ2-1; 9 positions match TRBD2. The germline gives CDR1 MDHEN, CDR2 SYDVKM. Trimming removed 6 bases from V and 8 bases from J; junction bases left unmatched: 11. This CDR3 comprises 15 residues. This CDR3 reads CASSRVSGSVDEQFF. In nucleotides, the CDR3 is TGTGCCAGCAGCCGCGTTAGCGGGAGTGTGGATGAGCAGTTCTTC.

The CDR3 is CASSYNYRGYEQYF. CDR3 DNA: TGTGCCAGCAGTTACAATTACCGGGGCTACGAGCAGTACTTC. The V call is TRBV6-5, the J call TRBJ2-7, with D maybe TRBD2 (5 bases). The length of the CDR3 is 14 residues. CDR1 and CDR2 from the germline V gene are MNHEY and SVGAGI. With 2 bases removed from V and 3 bases from J, the gap between germline ends came to 11 bases.